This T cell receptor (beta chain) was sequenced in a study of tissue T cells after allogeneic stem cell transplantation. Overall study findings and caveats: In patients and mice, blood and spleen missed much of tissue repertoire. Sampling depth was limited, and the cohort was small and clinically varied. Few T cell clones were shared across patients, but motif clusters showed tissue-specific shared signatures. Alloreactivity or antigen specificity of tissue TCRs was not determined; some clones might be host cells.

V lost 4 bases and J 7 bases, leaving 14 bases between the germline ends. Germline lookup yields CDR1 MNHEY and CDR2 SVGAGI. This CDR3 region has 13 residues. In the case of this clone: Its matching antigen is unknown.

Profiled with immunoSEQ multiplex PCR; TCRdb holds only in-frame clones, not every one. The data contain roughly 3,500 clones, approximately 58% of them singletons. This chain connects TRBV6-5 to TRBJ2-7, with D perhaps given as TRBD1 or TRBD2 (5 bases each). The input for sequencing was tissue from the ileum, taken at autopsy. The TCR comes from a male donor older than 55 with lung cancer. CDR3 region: CASSSGTSGEQYF. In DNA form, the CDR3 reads TGTGCCAGCAGTTCAGGGACCTCTGGAGAGCAGTACTTC.